By sample fraction, the clone carrying this T cell receptor beta chain is large. The antigen is not known. This beta chain represents an off-target read in a library built for alpha chains; its size is of limited meaning. Using its own MiXCR run on the 5' RACE reads, TCRdb lists one record per CDR3 protein. The sample carries some 800 distinct CDR3 sequences, roughly 14% recorded once. Time point given: sample taken at primary tumor resection. This specimen comes from a study of spatial heterogeneity in lung cancer. Study outcomes and limitations: Intratumoral expanded alpha and beta TCR counts were found to track tumor mutation counts.

The CDR3 runs to 14 residues. Trimming took 1 base from V and 8 from J, leaving 12 bases between them. The sequence came from a male donor with early-stage non-small cell lung cancer. The rearrangement joins TRBV12-3 or TRBV12-4 to TRBJ1-5; D not resolved. The sample here was lung tumor tissue, taken at surgery. The DNA for the CDR3 is TGTGCCAGCAGTTTAGTAGGTCTTGGGGAGCCCCAGCATTTT. It codes for CASSLVGLGEPQHF.